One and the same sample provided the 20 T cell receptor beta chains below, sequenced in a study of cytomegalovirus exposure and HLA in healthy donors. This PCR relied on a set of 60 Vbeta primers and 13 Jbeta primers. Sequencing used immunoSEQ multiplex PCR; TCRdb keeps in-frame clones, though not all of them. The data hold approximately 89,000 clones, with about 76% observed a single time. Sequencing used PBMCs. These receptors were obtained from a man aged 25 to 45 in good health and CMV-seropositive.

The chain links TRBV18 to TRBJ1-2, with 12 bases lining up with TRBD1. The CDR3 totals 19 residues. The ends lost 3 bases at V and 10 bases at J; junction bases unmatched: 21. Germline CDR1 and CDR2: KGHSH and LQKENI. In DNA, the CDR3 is TGTGCCAGCTCACCGAATGTAGGGACAGGGGGCACAGCCGAGAAAGACTACACCTTC. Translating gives CASSPNVGTGGTAEKDYTF.

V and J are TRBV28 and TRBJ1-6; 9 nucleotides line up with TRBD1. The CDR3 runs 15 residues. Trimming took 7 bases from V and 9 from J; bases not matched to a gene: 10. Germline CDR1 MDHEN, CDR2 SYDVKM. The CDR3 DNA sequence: TGTGCCAGCACCTCTAGTGGACAGGGGATTTCACCCCTCCACTTT. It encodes CASTSSGQGISPLHF.

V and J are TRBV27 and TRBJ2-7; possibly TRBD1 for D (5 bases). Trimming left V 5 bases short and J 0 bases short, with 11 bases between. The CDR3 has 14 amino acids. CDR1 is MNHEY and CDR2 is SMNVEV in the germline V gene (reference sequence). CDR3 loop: CASSPGHNSYEQYF. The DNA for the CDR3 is TGTGCCAGCAGTCCTGGACACAACTCCTACGAGCAGTACTTC.

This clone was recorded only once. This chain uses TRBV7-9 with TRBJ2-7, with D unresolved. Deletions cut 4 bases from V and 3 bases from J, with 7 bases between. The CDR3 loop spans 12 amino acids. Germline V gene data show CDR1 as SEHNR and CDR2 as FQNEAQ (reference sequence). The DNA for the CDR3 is TGTGCCAGCAGCTCCTCCGTCTACGAGCAGTACTTC. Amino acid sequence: CASSSSVYEQYF.

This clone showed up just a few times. The CDR3 DNA reads as TGTGCCAGCAGCTCTGGACAGAATCAGCCCCAGCATTTT. Translated: CASSSGQNQPQHF. V gene TRBV7-3 combines with J gene TRBJ1-5; possibly TRBD1 for D (6 bases). The V gene's germline CDR1 is SGHTA and CDR2 FQGTGA. CDR3 length equals 13 residues. V lost 4 bases, J lost 4 bases, and 8 bases lay in between. The full variable domain, rest sourced from reference TRBV7-3 and TRBJ1-5, is GAGVSQTPSNKVTEKGKYVELRCDPISGHTALYWYRQSLGQGPEFLIYFQGTGAADDSGLPNDRFFAVRPEGSVSTLKIQRTERGDSAVYLCASSSGQNQPQHFGDGTRLSIL.

Here the CDR3 DNA reads TGTGCCAGCAGCGCTTCCGCCACAAACACAGATACGCAGTATTTT. It codes for CASSASATNTDTQYF. The rearrangement joins TRBV7-6 to TRBJ2-3; no firm D call. The CDR3 loop spans 15 amino acids. Looked up from germline, CDR1 is SGHVS and CDR2 is FNYEAQ. V was shortened by 5 bases and J by 2 bases, with 14 bases between the two germline ends.

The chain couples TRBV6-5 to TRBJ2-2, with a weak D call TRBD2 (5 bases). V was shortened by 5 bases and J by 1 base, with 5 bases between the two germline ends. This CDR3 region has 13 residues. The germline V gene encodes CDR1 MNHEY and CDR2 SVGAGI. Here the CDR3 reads CASSEGNTGELFF. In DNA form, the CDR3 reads TGTGCCAGCAGTGAGGGGAACACCGGGGAGCTGTTTTTT.

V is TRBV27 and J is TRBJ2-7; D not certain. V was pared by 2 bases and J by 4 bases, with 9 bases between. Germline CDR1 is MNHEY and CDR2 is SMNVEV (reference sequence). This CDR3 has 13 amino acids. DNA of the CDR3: TGTGCCAGCAGTTTACGGGTTCAATACGAGCAGTACTTC. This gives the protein CASSLRVQYEQYF.

CDR3 nucleotides: TGTGCCAGCAGGACAGGGGACTACGAGCAGTACTTC. This translates into CASRTGDYEQYF. This rearrangement joins TRBV6-5 to TRBJ2-7; 8 nucleotides match TRBD1. Germline V gene lookup returns CDR1 MNHEY and CDR2 SVGAGI. The CDR3 is 12 amino acids. V gave up 6 bases and J gave up 3 bases; unmatched junction bases: 1.

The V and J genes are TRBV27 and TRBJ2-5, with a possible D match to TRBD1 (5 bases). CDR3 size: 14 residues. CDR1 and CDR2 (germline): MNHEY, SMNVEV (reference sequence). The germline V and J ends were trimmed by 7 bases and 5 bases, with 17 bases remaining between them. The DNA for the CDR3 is TGTGCCAGCATGGGCAGGGCCGCCGGGGAGACCCAGTACTTC. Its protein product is CASMGRAAGETQYF.

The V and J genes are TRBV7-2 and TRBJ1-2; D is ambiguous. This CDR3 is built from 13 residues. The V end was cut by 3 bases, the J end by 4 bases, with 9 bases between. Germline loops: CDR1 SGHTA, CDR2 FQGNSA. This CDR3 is CASSLTETYGYTF. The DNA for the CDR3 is TGTGCCAGCAGCTTGACTGAAACCTATGGCTACACCTTC.

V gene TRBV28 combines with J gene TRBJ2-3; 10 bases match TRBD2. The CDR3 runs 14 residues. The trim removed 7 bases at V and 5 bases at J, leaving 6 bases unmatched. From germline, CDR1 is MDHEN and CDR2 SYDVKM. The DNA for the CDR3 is TGTGCCAGCACTCTAGCGGGGGAAAGAGATACGCAGTATTTT. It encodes CASTLAGERDTQYF.

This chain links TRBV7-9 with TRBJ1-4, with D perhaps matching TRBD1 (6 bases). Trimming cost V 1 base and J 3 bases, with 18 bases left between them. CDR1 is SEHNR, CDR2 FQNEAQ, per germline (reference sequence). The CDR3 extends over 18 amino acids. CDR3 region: CASSLGGLQLLANEKLFF. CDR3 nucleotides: TGTGCCAGCAGCTTAGGGGGGCTCCAGTTGTTGGCTAATGAAAAACTGTTTTTT.

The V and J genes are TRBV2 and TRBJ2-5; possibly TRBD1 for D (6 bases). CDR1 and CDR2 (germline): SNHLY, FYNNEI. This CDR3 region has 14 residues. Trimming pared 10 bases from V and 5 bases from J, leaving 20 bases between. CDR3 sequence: CATLQNVQGETQYF. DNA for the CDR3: TGTGCCACCCTCCAGAACGTACAGGGCGAGACCCAGTACTTC.

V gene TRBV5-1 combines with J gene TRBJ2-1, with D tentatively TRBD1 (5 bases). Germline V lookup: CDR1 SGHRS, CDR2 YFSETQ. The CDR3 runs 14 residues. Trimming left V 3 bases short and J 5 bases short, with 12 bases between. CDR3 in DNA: TGCGCCAGCAGCTCTCTGGGGCTTGACAATGAGCAGTTCTTC. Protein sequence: CASSSLGLDNEQFF.

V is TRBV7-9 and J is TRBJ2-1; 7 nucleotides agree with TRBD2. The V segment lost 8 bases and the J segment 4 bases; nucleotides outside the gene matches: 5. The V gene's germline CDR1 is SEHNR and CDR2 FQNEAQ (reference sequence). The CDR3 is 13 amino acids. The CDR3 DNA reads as TGTGCCAGCGACCGGGGGGAATACAATGAGCAGTTCTTC. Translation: CASDRGEYNEQFF.

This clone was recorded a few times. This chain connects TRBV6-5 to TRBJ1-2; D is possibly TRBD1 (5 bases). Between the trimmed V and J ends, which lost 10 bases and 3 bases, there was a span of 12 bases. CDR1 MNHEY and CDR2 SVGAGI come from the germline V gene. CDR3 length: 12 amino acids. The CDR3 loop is CAIGGPHYGYTF. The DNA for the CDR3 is TGTGCCATCGGGGGACCCCACTATGGCTACACCTTC.

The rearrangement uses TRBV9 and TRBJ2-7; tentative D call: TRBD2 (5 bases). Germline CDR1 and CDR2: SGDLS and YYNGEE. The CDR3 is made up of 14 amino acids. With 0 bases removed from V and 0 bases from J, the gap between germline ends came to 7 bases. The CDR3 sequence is CASSVGGSSYEQYF. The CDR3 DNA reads TGTGCCAGCAGCGTAGGAGGGAGCTCCTACGAGCAGTACTTC.

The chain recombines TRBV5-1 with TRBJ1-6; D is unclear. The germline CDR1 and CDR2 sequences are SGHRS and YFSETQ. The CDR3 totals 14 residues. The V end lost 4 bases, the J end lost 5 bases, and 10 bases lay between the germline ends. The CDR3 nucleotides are TGCGCCAGCAGCGCGGGCCAACATAATTCACCCCTCCACTTT. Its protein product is CASSAGQHNSPLHF. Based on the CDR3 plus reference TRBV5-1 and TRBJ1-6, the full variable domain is KAGVTQTPRYLIKTRGQQVTLSCSPISGHRSVSWYQQTPGQGLQFLFEYFSETQRNKGNFPGRFSGRQFSNSRSEMNVSTLELGDSALYLCASSAGQHNSPLHFGNGTRLTVT.

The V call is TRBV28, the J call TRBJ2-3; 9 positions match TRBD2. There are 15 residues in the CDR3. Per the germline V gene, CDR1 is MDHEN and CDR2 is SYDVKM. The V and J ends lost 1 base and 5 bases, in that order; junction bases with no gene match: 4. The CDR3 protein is CASSLSSGDGDTQYF. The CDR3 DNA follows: TGTGCCAGCAGTTTATCTAGCGGGGATGGAGATACGCAGTATTTT.